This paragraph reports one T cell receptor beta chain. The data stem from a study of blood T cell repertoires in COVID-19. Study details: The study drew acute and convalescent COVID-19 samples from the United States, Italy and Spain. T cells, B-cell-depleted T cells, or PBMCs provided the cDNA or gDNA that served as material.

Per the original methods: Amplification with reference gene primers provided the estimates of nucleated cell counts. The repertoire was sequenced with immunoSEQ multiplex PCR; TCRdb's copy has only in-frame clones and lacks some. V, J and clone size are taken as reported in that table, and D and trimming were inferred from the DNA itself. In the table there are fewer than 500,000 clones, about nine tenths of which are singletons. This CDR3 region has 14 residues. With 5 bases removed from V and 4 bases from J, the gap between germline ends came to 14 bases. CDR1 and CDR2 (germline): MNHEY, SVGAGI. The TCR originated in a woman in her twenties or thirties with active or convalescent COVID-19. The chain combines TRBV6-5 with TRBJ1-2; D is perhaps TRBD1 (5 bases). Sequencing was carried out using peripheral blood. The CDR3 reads CASSRQGDLYGYTF. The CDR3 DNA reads TGTGCCAGCAGTCGTCAAGGGGATCTCTATGGCTACACCTTC.